Each of the 19 T cell receptor beta chains below was sequenced from the same sample in a study of memory CD8 T cells in hepatitis C reinfection. The time point denotes: peak reinfection, 3 to 8 weeks after reinfection detection. TCR sequencing was done directly ex vivo on sorted cells, without expansion in vitro. Profiling relied on immunoSEQ multiplex PCR, and the TCRdb table lists in-frame clones only, not all of them. The sample consists of roughly 43,000 clones, roughly 90% of them appearing once. Material: naive CD8+ T cells sorted from blood. The receptors originated from a man younger than 35 with hepatitis C virus infection.

The chain employs TRBV7-6 and TRBJ2-7; 7 bases are shared with TRBD2. This CDR3 is built from 14 residues. Germline V gene sequence: CDR1 SGHVS, CDR2 FNYEAQ. The V gene end was trimmed by 1 base and the J gene end by 0 bases; junction bases not matched to a gene: 0. This CDR3 is CASSLERDSYEQYF. The CDR3 bases are TGTGCCAGCAGCTTAGAGCGGGACTCCTACGAGCAGTACTTC.

V usage is TRBV7-9 and J usage is TRBJ2-3, with 8 bases that match TRBD1. The CDR3 is 16 residues long. Germline trimming cut 2 bases from V and 6 bases from J; bases unmatched to any gene: 10. Germline V gene data show CDR1 as SEHNR and CDR2 as FQNEAQ (reference sequence). CDR3 sequence: CASSLYVSQGGDTQYF. DNA of the CDR3: TGTGCCAGCAGCTTATACGTGTCACAGGGGGGTGATACGCAGTATTTT.

This clone was found once. The CDR3 sequence: CASSQAGRGGPGNTEAFF. The CDR3 DNA is TGTGCCAGCAGCCAAGCGGGGCGGGGAGGCCCTGGGAACACTGAAGCTTTCTTT. V and J are TRBV14 and TRBJ1-1; tentative D call: TRBD1 (5 bases). Germline-derived CDR1 and CDR2 are SGHDN and FVKESK. V gave up 1 base and J gave up 1 base, with 19 bases separating them. This CDR3 contains 18 residues.

This chain links TRBV7-9 with TRBJ2-5; 8 bases align to TRBD1. The CDR3 totals 14 residues. Trimming removed 4 bases from V and 4 bases from J; junction bases left unmatched: 5. The germline V gene encodes CDR1 SEHNR and CDR2 FQNEAQ (reference sequence). The CDR3 bases are TGTGCCAGCAGCTCTTCAGGGGGCCCAGAGACCCAGTACTTC. This sequence encodes CASSSSGGPETQYF. Full variable domain (remainder filled in from reference TRBV7-9 and TRBJ2-5): DTGVSQNPRHKITKRGQNVTFRCDPISEHNRLYWYRQTLGQGPEFLTYFQNEAQLEKSRLLSDRFSAERPKGSFSTLEIQRTEQGDSAMYLCASSSSGGPETQYFGPGTRLLVL.

There are a few counts of this clone. The J gene is TRBJ1-1, the V gene TRBV5-1; D is undetermined. CDR3 length: 13 amino acids. V lost 3 bases to trimming and J lost 3 bases, with 9 bases between them. Germline-derived CDR1 and CDR2 are SGHRS and YFSETQ. CDR3 residues: CASSSLLDTEAFF. CDR3 DNA: TGCGCCAGCAGCTCCTTGTTAGACACTGAAGCTTTCTTT.

The V call is TRBV10-3, the J call TRBJ2-6; 8 bases align to TRBD1. CDR1 is ENHRY and CDR2 is SYGVKD in the germline V gene. The CDR3 runs 19 residues. V lost 9 bases and J lost 1; bases outside the gene matches: 17. The DNA for the CDR3 is TGTGCCATTCACGCCCGGCCTGGGACAGGCTCGTCTGGGGCCAACGTCCTGACTTTC. It yields the protein CAIHARPGTGSSGANVLTF.

This clone has only one observation. The chain joins TRBV11-2 to TRBJ2-3; TRBD2 might be the D (5 bases). The germline V gene encodes CDR1 SGHAT and CDR2 FQNNGV. The ends were cut back, 3 bases at V and 2 bases at J, with 9 bases in the middle. The CDR3 extends over 14 amino acids. The CDR3: CASSFGVSTDTQYF. The CDR3 coding sequence is TGTGCCAGCAGCTTCGGGGTCTCCACAGATACGCAGTATTTT. Variable domain in full (rest from reference TRBV11-2 and TRBJ2-3): EAGVAQSPRYKIIEKRQSVAFWCNPISGHATLYWYQQILGQGPKLLIQFQNNGVVDDSQLPKDRFSAERLKGVDSTLKIQPAKLEDSAVYLCASSFGVSTDTQYFGPGTRLTVL.

This clone was recorded only once. The V and J genes are TRBV6-5 and TRBJ1-6, with 7 bases fitting TRBD1. Germline CDR1 and CDR2: MNHEY and SVGAGI. The CDR3 extends over 14 amino acids. V dropped 7 bases and J dropped 7; count of bases not matched to a gene: 7. CDR3 protein: CASTKRQGNSPLHF. The CDR3 nucleotides are TGTGCCAGCACCAAACGACAGGGAAATTCACCCCTCCACTTT.

This sequence joins TRBV6-1 and TRBJ2-5; TRBD1 matches 8 bases. Trimming removed 5 bases from V and 5 bases from J; junction bases left unmatched: 7. The CDR3 sequence is 14 residues long. Germline lookup yields CDR1 MNHNS and CDR2 SASEGT. CDR3 DNA: TGTGCCAGCAGTAGAGGACAGGGTGTGGAGACCCAGTACTTC. It yields the protein CASSRGQGVETQYF.

The chain is built from TRBV19 and TRBJ2-1, with D possibly matching TRBD2 (5 bases). With 6 bases removed from V and 7 bases from J, the gap between germline ends came to 19 bases. The CDR3 is 15 amino acids. CDR1 LNHDA and CDR2 SQIVND come from the germline V gene (reference sequence). CDR3 region: CASSPMGAPGNEQFF. CDR3 nucleotide sequence: TGTGCCAGTAGCCCCATGGGAGCACCTGGAAATGAGCAGTTCTTC.

The chain uses TRBV5-5 and TRBJ1-2; D remains unclear. Deletions cut 4 bases from V and 4 bases from J, with 11 bases between. The CDR3 has 13 amino acids. CDR1 SGHKS and CDR2 YYEKEE come from the germline V gene (reference sequence). CDR3: CASSPAPPYGYTF. In nucleotides, the CDR3 is TGTGCCAGCAGCCCCGCGCCCCCCTATGGCTACACCTTC.

V is TRBV5-8 and J is TRBJ2-2; D is unclear. The V end was cut by 0 bases, the J end by 4 bases, with 4 bases between. CDR1 and CDR2 (germline): SGHTS, YDEGEE. CDR3 length: 13 amino acids. CDR3 sequence reads: CASSLGPTGELFF. The CDR3 DNA reads TGTGCCAGCAGCTTGGGGCCCACCGGGGAGCTGTTTTTT.

The chain joins TRBV10-3 to TRBJ1-2; 8 positions agree with TRBD1. V trimming: 2 bases; J trimming: 6 bases; junction bases outside the gene matches: 2. The CDR3 has 13 amino acids. Germline CDR1 reads ENHRY; CDR2 reads SYGVKD. CDR3 in amino acids: CAISEDRGNGYTF. The CDR3 DNA is TGTGCCATCAGTGAGGACAGGGGTAATGGCTACACCTTC.

The V gene is TRBV4-1, the J gene TRBJ2-1, with D perhaps matching TRBD1 (6 bases). The CDR3 runs to 13 residues. Trimming took off 5 bases at V and 4 bases at J, with 9 bases between the two ends. Germline CDR1 MGHRA, CDR2 YSYEKL. The CDR3 region has the DNA TGCGCCAGCAGCACCGGACAGTACAATGAGCAGTTCTTC. Translating gives CASSTGQYNEQFF.

The rearrangement links TRBV7-9 to TRBJ2-3; 8 nucleotides align to TRBD2. CDR1 and CDR2 from the germline V gene are SEHNR and FQNEAQ (reference sequence). Germline trimming cut 4 bases from V and 3 bases from J; bases unmatched to any gene: 9. The CDR3 has 16 amino acids. CDR3 amino acids: CASSYPGGDGTDTQYF. Written as DNA, the CDR3 is TGTGCCAGCAGCTACCCGGGAGGGGACGGGACAGATACGCAGTATTTT.

The V call is TRBV7-9, the J call TRBJ2-5; maybe TRBD2 (7 bases). From germline, CDR1 is SEHNR and CDR2 FQNEAQ (reference sequence). The CDR3 length is 14 residues. The V end was cut by 1 base, the J end by 7 bases, with 13 bases between. Here the CDR3 reads CASSLGGASGTQYF. In DNA, the CDR3 is TGTGCCAGCAGCTTAGGGGGGGCTAGCGGGACCCAGTACTTC.

This chain connects TRBV11-2 to TRBJ2-1; TRBD2 agrees at 9 bases. Unmatched junction bases numbered 6, after V lost 6 bases and J lost 6 bases. The CDR3 has 14 residues. The V gene's germline CDR1 is SGHAT and CDR2 FQNNGV. CDR3 nucleotides: TGTGCCAGCAGTCCCAGCGGGGGGTTCAATGAGCAGTTCTTC. It translates to CASSPSGGFNEQFF. Drawing the rest from reference TRBV11-2 and TRBJ2-1, the complete variable domain is EAGVAQSPRYKIIEKRQSVAFWCNPISGHATLYWYQQILGQGPKLLIQFQNNGVVDDSQLPKDRFSAERLKGVDSTLKIQPAKLEDSAVYLCASSPSGGFNEQFFGPGTRLTVL.

This sequence joins TRBV7-9 and TRBJ2-3; the D gene is possibly TRBD1 (5 bases). The germline CDR1 and CDR2 sequences are SEHNR and FQNEAQ (reference sequence). Between the trimmed V and J ends, which lost 5 bases and 0 bases, there was a span of 12 bases. This CDR3 region has 15 residues. The CDR3 loop is CASSPQGSSTDTQYF. CDR3 in DNA: TGTGCCAGCAGCCCCCAGGGATCTAGCACAGATACGCAGTATTTT.

This chain joins TRBV4-1 and TRBJ1-5; the D gene is possibly TRBD1 (5 bases). V was pared by 0 bases and J by 1 base, with 7 bases between. CDR1 and CDR2 from the germline V gene are MGHRA and YSYEKL. The CDR3 sequence is 15 residues long. CDR3 DNA sequence: TGCGCCAGCAGCCAAGACGGGGGGAGCAATCAGCCCCAGCATTTT. Residues: CASSQDGGSNQPQHF.